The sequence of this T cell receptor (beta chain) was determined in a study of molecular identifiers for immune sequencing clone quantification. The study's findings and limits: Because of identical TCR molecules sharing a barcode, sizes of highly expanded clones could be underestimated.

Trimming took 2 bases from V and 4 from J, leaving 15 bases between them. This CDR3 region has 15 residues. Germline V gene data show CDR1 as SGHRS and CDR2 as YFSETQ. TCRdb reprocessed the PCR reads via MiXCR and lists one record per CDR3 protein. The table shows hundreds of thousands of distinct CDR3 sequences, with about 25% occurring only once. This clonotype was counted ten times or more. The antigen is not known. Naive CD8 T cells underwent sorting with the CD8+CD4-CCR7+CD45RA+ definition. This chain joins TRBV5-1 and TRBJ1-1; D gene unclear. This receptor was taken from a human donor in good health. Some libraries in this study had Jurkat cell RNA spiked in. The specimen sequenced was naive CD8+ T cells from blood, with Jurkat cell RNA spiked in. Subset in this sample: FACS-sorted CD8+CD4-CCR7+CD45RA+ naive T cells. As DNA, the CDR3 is TGCGCCAGCAGCTTAGAACAAGTCTTCGCCACTGAAGCTTTCTTT. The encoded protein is CASSLEQVFATEAFF.